Listed below are T cell receptor beta chains from one sample, sequenced in a study of shared clonotypes between healthy human individuals. Measured with immunoSEQ multiplex PCR; TCRdb has only the in-frame clones, and not every one. The table shows roughly 1,600,000 clones, with approximately 98.5% occurring only once. The sample was naive CD4+ T cells sorted from blood. All receptors come from a man under 40 in good health. The CDR3 runs from the conserved cysteine through the conserved F or W. Each record gives: clone size, D gene, V gene, J gene, CDR3 DNA, CDR3 protein. The D gene is left open where the match is weak. The size of a clone is reported for some rows only, either as once, few or many, or as a class for expanded clones.

clone size: -; D gene: -; V gene: TRBV5-4; J gene: TRBJ2-5; CDR3 DNA: TGTGCCAGCACCCTCTCCTCTGGGGGCCGGGAGACCCAGTACTTC; CDR3 protein: CASTLSSGGRETQYF
clone size: -; D gene: -; V gene: TRBV5-1; J gene: TRBJ1-3; CDR3 DNA: TGCGCCAGCAGCCTGGACATATTTTCCTCTGGAAACACCATATATTTT; CDR3 protein: CASSLDIFSSGNTIYF
clone size: -; D gene: -; V gene: TRBV29-1; J gene: TRBJ2-1; CDR3 DNA: TGCAGCGTTGGAGGGAGATCCTACAATGAGCAGTTCTTC; CDR3 protein: CSVGGRSYNEQFF
clone size: once; D gene: -; V gene: TRBV18; J gene: TRBJ2-3; CDR3 DNA: TGTGCCAGCTCACCACCGGGTACAGATACGCAGTATTTT; CDR3 protein: CASSPPGTDTQYF
clone size: -; D gene: TRBD1; V gene: TRBV6-5; J gene: TRBJ2-5; CDR3 DNA: TGTGCCAGCAGCAGACGGGACAGGGGTGAGACCCAGTACTTC; CDR3 protein: CASSRRDRGETQYF
clone size: -; D gene: TRBD1; V gene: TRBV19; J gene: TRBJ1-1; CDR3 DNA: TGTGCCAGTAGTAGGACAGGGGGGAACACTGAAGCTTTCTTT; CDR3 protein: CASSRTGGNTEAFF
clone size: -; D gene: TRBD1; V gene: TRBV5-6; J gene: TRBJ1-2; CDR3 DNA: TGTGCCAGCAGCCAAAAGACAGGGGGCCATGGCTACACCTTC; CDR3 protein: CASSQKTGGHGYTF
clone size: -; D gene: -; V gene: TRBV18; J gene: TRBJ2-5; CDR3 DNA: TGTGCCAGCTCACCATCCGGGACCCAGTACTTC; CDR3 protein: CASSPSGTQYF
clone size: once; D gene: TRBD1; V gene: TRBV6-5; J gene: TRBJ1-4; CDR3 DNA: TGTGCCAGCAGTTACAGGGGGCGAAATGAAAAACTGTTTTTT; CDR3 protein: CASSYRGRNEKLFF
clone size: -; D gene: -; V gene: TRBV7-9; J gene: TRBJ2-7; CDR3 DNA: TGTGCCAGCAGCCCGACACGGCAGCTCTACGAGCAGTACTTC; CDR3 protein: CASSPTRQLYEQYF
clone size: -; D gene: TRBD1; V gene: TRBV6-5; J gene: TRBJ2-7; CDR3 DNA: TGTGCCAGCAGGTACCGACAGGGGCCCTACGAGCAGTACTTC; CDR3 protein: CASRYRQGPYEQYF
clone size: -; D gene: -; V gene: TRBV29-1; J gene: TRBJ2-7; CDR3 DNA: TGCAGCGTTGGATCGGACAGCTACGAGCAGTACTTC; CDR3 protein: CSVGSDSYEQYF
clone size: -; D gene: -; V gene: TRBV7-9; J gene: TRBJ2-4; CDR3 DNA: TGTGCCAACCTCGGGCCAGTAGCCAAAAACATTCAGTACTTC; CDR3 protein: CANLGPVAKNIQYF
clone size: -; D gene: TRBD2; V gene: TRBV5-1; J gene: TRBJ2-7; CDR3 DNA: TGCGCCAGCAGCATGACTAGCGGGAGAGGCATATCCGAGCAGTACTTC; CDR3 protein: CASSMTSGRGISEQYF
clone size: -; D gene: -; V gene: TRBV10-1; J gene: TRBJ1-5; CDR3 DNA: TGCGCCAGCAGTGCTGGAATCAATCAGCCCCAGCATTTT; CDR3 protein: CASSAGINQPQHF
clone size: -; D gene: -; V gene: TRBV28; J gene: TRBJ2-1; CDR3 DNA: TGTGCCAGCAGTTTTAGGGCAACATACAATGAGCAGTTCTTC; CDR3 protein: CASSFRATYNEQFF
clone size: -; D gene: -; V gene: TRBV2; J gene: TRBJ2-7; CDR3 DNA: TGTGCCAGCAGCCCGACAGCGAACGAATACTACGAGCAGTACTTC; CDR3 protein: CASSPTANEYYEQYF
clone size: -; D gene: TRBD1; V gene: TRBV7-6; J gene: TRBJ2-7; CDR3 DNA: TGTGCCAGCAGCAAAGACAGGGTGAAGGACGAGCAGTACTTC; CDR3 protein: CASSKDRVKDEQYF
clone size: -; D gene: TRBD2; V gene: TRBV19; J gene: TRBJ2-3; CDR3 DNA: TGTGCCAGTCGAGCGGGAGCCACAGATACGCAGTATTTT; CDR3 protein: CASRAGATDTQYF
clone size: -; D gene: TRBD1; V gene: TRBV7-9; J gene: TRBJ1-1; CDR3 DNA: TGTGCCAGCAGCTTAGCGGGACAGGTCCCCAAATGGACGGCATTC; CDR3 protein: CASSLAGQVPKWTAF
clone size: once; D gene: -; V gene: TRBV7-2; J gene: TRBJ2-3; CDR3 DNA: TGTGCCAGCAGTTTTACTGGGCCCCCAGATACGCAGTATTTT; CDR3 protein: CASSFTGPPDTQYF
clone size: -; D gene: -; V gene: TRBV6-5; J gene: TRBJ2-3; CDR3 DNA: TGTGCCAGCAGTGGACCGGGACTGGATACGCAGTATTTT; CDR3 protein: CASSGPGLDTQYF
clone size: -; D gene: TRBD2; V gene: TRBV6-5; J gene: TRBJ2-5; CDR3 DNA: TGTGCCAGCAGACCAACAGCGGGACGGGAGACCCAGTACTTC; CDR3 protein: CASRPTAGRETQYF
clone size: -; D gene: -; V gene: TRBV19; J gene: TRBJ2-2; CDR3 DNA: TGTGCCAGTAGTATAGTTGGCGCCAGTGGCGGGGAGCTGTTTTTT; CDR3 protein: CASSIVGASGGELFF
clone size: -; D gene: -; V gene: TRBV9; J gene: TRBJ2-3; CDR3 DNA: TGTGCCAGCAGCGTAGATCCCGGGGTCACAGATACGCAGTATTTT; CDR3 protein: CASSVDPGVTDTQYF
clone size: -; D gene: TRBD2; V gene: TRBV7-3; J gene: TRBJ2-2; CDR3 DNA: TGTGCCAGCAGCCGAGGACTAGCTGGGGCCGCGAACACCGGGGAGCTGTTTTTT; CDR3 protein: CASSRGLAGAANTGELFF
clone size: -; D gene: -; V gene: TRBV11-3; J gene: TRBJ2-7; CDR3 DNA: TGTGCCAGCAGCTTAAGAGCATCCTTCGGGGAGCAGTACTTC; CDR3 protein: CASSLRASFGEQYF
clone size: -; D gene: TRBD2; V gene: TRBV4-1; J gene: TRBJ2-1; CDR3 DNA: TGCGCCAGCAGCCAAGTAATTGCGGGGGTTACCTACAATGAGCAGTTCTTC; CDR3 protein: CASSQVIAGVTYNEQFF